The rows below give T cell receptor beta chains drawn from one sample of a study of Ad26.COV2.S vaccination and SARS-CoV-2 variants. Only in-frame clones appear in the TCRdb table, and some are missing; sequencing was by immunoSEQ multiplex PCR. This table holds some 340,000 clones, 86% found once. This sample comprised peripheral blood, obtained in a trial of Ad26.COV2.S vaccine versus placebo. These receptors were collected from a person between 18 and 65 years old who received the Ad26.COV2.S COVID-19 vaccine or a placebo. CDR3s include the opening cysteine and the closing phenylalanine or tryptophan. D genes are given only for firm matches.

J gene | D gene | V gene | CDR3 protein | CDR3 DNA
TRBJ1-4 | NA | TRBV7-2 | CASSSTRGRGEKLFF | TGTGCCAGCAGCTCCACCAGGGGAAGGGGGGAAAAACTGTTTTTT
TRBJ1-5 | NA | TRBV14 | CASSPRGQPQHF | TGTGCCAGCAGTCCCAGGGGACAGCCCCAGCATTTT
TRBJ2-1 | NA | TRBV10-3 | CAISEEARAGDNEQFF | TGTGCCATCAGTGAGGAGGCCCGGGCTGGAGACAATGAGCAGTTCTTC
TRBJ1-1 | TRBD1 | TRBV18 | CASSRQGFDAEAFF | TGTGCCAGCTCACGACAGGGGTTCGACGCTGAAGCTTTCTTT
TRBJ2-5 | NA | TRBV7-9 | CASSLNPPQTQYF | TGTGCCAGCAGCTTAAATCCTCCTCAGACCCAGTACTTC
TRBJ1-5 | NA | TRBV5-1 | CASSVEGGSNQPQHF | TGCGCCAGCAGCGTTGAAGGGGGTAGCAATCAGCCCCAGCATTTT
TRBJ1-2 | TRBD1 | TRBV7-8 | CASSLAGQAYGYTF | TGTGCCAGCAGCTTAGCGGGACAGGCCTATGGCTACACCTTC
TRBJ2-3 | TRBD2 | TRBV9 | CASSPRLAPSTDTQYF | TGTGCCAGCAGCCCCCGACTAGCTCCTAGCACAGATACGCAGTATTTT
TRBJ1-5 | NA | TRBV7-8 | CASKLGASNQPQHF | TGTGCCAGCAAGTTGGGTGCAAGCAATCAGCCCCAGCATTTT
TRBJ2-7 | NA | TRBV5-5 | CASSLVRNEQYF | TGTGCCAGCAGCTTGGTTAGGAACGAGCAGTACTTC
TRBJ1-1 | NA | TRBV30 | CAWTFDGYTEAFF | TGTGCCTGGACCTTTGACGGGTACACTGAAGCTTTCTTT
TRBJ1-4 | NA | TRBV5-1 | CASSLDGRERKLFF | TGCGCCAGCAGCTTGGACGGGAGGGAGCGAAAACTGTTTTTT
TRBJ2-7 | TRBD2 | TRBV20-1 | CSASLLAGEYEQYF | TGCAGTGCTAGTTTGCTAGCGGGGGAGTACGAGCAGTACTTC
TRBJ1-5 | NA | TRBV14 | CASSQQGNQPQHF | TGTGCCAGCAGCCAACAGGGGAATCAGCCCCAGCATTTT